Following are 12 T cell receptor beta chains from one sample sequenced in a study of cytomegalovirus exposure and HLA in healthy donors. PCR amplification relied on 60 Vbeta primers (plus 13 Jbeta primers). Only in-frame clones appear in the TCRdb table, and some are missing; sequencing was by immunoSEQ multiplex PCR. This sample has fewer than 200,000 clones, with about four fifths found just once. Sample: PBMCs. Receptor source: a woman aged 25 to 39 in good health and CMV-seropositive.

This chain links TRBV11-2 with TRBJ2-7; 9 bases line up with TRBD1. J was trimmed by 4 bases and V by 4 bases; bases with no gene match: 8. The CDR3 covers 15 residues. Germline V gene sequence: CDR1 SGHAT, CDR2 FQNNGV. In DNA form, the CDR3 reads TGTGCCAGCAGCTCGTCCAGGACAGGGGTTTACGAGCAGTACTTC. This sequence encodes CASSSSRTGVYEQYF.

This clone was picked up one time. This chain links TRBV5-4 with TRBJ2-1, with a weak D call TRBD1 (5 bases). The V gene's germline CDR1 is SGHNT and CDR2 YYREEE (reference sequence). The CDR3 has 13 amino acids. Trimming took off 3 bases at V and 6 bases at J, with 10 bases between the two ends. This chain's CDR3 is CASSSDRPNEQFF. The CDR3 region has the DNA TGTGCCAGCAGCTCTGACAGACCCAATGAGCAGTTCTTC.

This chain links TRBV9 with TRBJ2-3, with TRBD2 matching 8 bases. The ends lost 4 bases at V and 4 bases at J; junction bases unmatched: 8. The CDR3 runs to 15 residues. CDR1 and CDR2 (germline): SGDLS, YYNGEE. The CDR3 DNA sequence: TGTGCCAGCAGCAAGACTAGCGATGATTCAGATACGCAGTATTTT. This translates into CASSKTSDDSDTQYF.

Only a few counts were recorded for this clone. The CDR3 DNA reads TGTGCCAGCAGCACTGCCGCCGAGGGAAATAATTCACCCCTCCACTTT. It encodes CASSTAAEGNNSPLHF. The V call is TRBV9, the J call TRBJ1-6; the D is unclear. The V end was cut by 4 bases, the J end by 5 bases, with 16 bases between. Germline V lookup: CDR1 SGDLS, CDR2 YYNGEE. The CDR3 sequence is 16 residues long.

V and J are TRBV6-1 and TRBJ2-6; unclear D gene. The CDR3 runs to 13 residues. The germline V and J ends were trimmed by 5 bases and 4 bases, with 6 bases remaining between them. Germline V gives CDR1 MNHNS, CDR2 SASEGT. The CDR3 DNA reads TGTGCCAGCAGTAACTACGGGGCCAACGTCCTGACTTTC. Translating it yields CASSNYGANVLTF.

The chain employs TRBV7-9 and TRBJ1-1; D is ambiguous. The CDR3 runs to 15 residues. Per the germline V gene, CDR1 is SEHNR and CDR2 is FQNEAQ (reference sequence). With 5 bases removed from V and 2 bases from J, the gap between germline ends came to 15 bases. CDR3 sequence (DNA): TGTGCCAGCAGCCTCCGAGGGCGAGACAACACTGAAGCTTTCTTT. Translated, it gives CASSLRGRDNTEAFF.

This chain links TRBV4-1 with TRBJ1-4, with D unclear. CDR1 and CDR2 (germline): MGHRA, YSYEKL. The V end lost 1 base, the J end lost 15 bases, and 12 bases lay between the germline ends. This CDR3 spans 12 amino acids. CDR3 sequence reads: CASSQVGRPVFF. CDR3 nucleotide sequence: TGCGCCAGCAGCCAAGTGGGCCGGCCTGTGTTTTTT.

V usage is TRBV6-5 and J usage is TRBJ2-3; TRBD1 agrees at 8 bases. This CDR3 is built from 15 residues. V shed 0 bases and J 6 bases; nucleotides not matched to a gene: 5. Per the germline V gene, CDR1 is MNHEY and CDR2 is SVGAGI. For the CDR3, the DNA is TGTGCCAGCAGTTACTCGGGCAGGGACAGGGATACGCAGTATTTT. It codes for CASSYSGRDRDTQYF.

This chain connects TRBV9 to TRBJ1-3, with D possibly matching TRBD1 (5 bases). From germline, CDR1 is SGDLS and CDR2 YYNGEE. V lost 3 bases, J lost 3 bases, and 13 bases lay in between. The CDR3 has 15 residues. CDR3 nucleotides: TGTGCCAGCAGCGCGGAAGGGGCGTTTGGAAACACCATATATTTT. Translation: CASSAEGAFGNTIYF.

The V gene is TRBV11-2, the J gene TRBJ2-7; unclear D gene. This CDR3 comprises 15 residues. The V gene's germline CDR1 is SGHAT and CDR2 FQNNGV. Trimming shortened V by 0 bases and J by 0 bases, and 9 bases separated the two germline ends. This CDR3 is CASSLDPGSSYEQYF. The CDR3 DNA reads TGTGCCAGCAGCTTAGATCCGGGTTCCTCCTACGAGCAGTACTTC.

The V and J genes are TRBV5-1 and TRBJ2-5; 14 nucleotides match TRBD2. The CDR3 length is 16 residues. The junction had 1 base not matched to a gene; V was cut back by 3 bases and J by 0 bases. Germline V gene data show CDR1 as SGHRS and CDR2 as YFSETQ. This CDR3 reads CASSSGLAGDQETQYF. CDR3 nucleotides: TGCGCCAGCAGCTCGGGACTAGCGGGAGACCAAGAGACCCAGTACTTC.

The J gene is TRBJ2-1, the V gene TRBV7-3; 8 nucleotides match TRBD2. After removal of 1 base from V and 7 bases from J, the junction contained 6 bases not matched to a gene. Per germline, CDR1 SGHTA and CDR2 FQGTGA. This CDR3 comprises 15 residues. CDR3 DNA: TGTGCCAGCAGCTTAATAGCGGGGATGAATAATGAGCAGTTCTTC. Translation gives CASSLIAGMNNEQFF.